This T cell receptor beta chain was found in a study of beta chain features in type 1 diabetes. This clone was found a few times. The antigen is not known. Study-level points and caveats: TCRB CDR3s from Type 1 diabetes patients were moderately but significantly shorter in all four CD4+ subsets.

The germline V and J ends were trimmed by 5 bases and 3 bases, with 8 bases remaining between them. This CDR3 has 13 amino acids. The germline gives CDR1 SGHAT, CDR2 FQNNGV. cDNA synthesis used the whole RNA isolate, giving expressed TCRB sequences. Mean read depth for naive, central memory and regulatory T cell samples was approximately 3.57 million reads. The assay was immunoSEQ multiplex PCR, and TCRdb's table has in-frame clones only and misses some. The sample records hundreds of thousands of clones, 68% being singletons. V and J are TRBV11-2 and TRBJ2-1, with D possibly TRBD1 on 5 matching bases. This sequence was found in a man between 25 and 39 years old in good health. Sequenced input: naive CD4+ T cells from blood. The CDR3 sequence is CASSHDSYNEQFF. For the CDR3, the DNA is TGTGCCAGCAGCCATGACAGCTACAATGAGCAGTTCTTC.